The TCR beta chain described here comes from a study of T-cell reconstitution after alpha-beta-depleted transplantation in children. A remark on this clonotype: As yet, its antigen is unknown.

The germline gives CDR1 SGHRS, CDR2 YFSETQ. This CDR3 region has 13 residues. V shed 4 bases and J 7 bases; nucleotides not matched to a gene: 4. Unique molecular identifiers were used in preparing the TCRbeta library. TCRdb reprocessed the PCR reads with MiXCR, giving one entry per CDR3 protein. Of 550,000 to 600,000 distinct CDR3 sequences listed, around 23% were seen once; the top ten hold 13% to 15%. Whole-study findings and limits: Where alpha-beta T cells came from about two months after transplant was reportedly several hundred expanded graft clones. Some patients showed high day-60 TCRbeta diversity, which derived from surviving recipient T cells and thymic progenitors. After one year, T-cell counts and TCRbeta diversity mostly came from new T cells.

The sequences come from PBMCs, mostly from graft donor cells, collected 360 days after TCRalphabeta/CD19-depleted stem cell transplant. The chain employs TRBV5-1 and TRBJ2-1; 8 positions agree with TRBD2. This clonotype was sampled from a boy in the first two years of life who had a stem cell transplant for acute myeloid leukemia, so the T cells may come from the graft donor. This chain's CDR3 is CASSPGLDNEQFF. CDR3 DNA: TGCGCCAGCAGCCCGGGACTAGATAATGAGCAGTTCTTC.